This is a list of T cell receptor beta chains from one sample in a study of OX40 agonist ivuxolimab in advanced cancers. Assay used: immunoSEQ multiplex PCR; TCRdb lists only in-frame clones, some missing. Of 77,000 or so clones in the sample, around 90% were seen once. The sample consisted of CD4+ or CD8+ T cells sorted from blood, taken in a trial of the OX40 agonist ivuxolimab. The source is an adult with an advanced solid tumor such as melanoma, head and neck, liver or kidney cancer. CDR3s include the opening cysteine and the closing phenylalanine or tryptophan. The D gene is left open where the match is weak. The size of a clone is reported for some rows only, either as once, few or many, or as a class for expanded clones.

>TRBJ2-7|TRBV7-9|NA|TRBD1
TGTGCCAGCCGGACAGGGGGCTACAACGAGCAGTACTTC
CASRTGGYNEQYF
>TRBJ2-7|TRBV27|NA|TRBD1
TGTGCCAGCAGTTTGGGGACAGGGGGTCTCGAGCAGTACTTC
CASSLGTGGLEQYF
>TRBJ1-5|TRBV11-2|NA|NA
TGTGCCAGCAGCCGCGGAAATCAGCCCCAGCATTTT
CASSRGNQPQHF
>TRBJ2-7|TRBV6-6|NA|NA
TGTGCCAGCAGTTCCTACCGGGACCCAACCTACGAGCAGTACTTC
CASSSYRDPTYEQYF
>TRBJ1-2|TRBV19|NA|NA
TGTGCCAGTAGTTCCTCCTATGGCTACACCTTC
CASSSSYGYTF
>TRBJ2-7|TRBV19|NA|NA
TGTGCCTCTAGGGGAACAGGGTACTACGAGCAGTACTTC
CASRGTGYYEQYF
>TRBJ1-5|TRBV4-1|NA|NA
TGCGCCAGCAGTCTTTGGGGGATGGGAGATCAGCCCCAGCATTTT
CASSLWGMGDQPQHF
>TRBJ2-7|TRBV9|NA|TRBD1
TGTGCCAGCAGCGTTAGGACAGGCGACTACGAGCAGTACTTC
CASSVRTGDYEQYF
>TRBJ2-7|TRBV6-5|NA|NA
TGTGCCAGCAGTTACTCATTGGAGGGCCCCGGGTACGAGCAGTACTTC
CASSYSLEGPGYEQYF
>TRBJ1-1|TRBV10-3|NA|TRBD1
TGTGCCATCAGTGACCCAGGGGGCGACACTGAAGCTTTCTTT
CAISDPGGDTEAFF
>TRBJ1-2|TRBV5-1|NA|TRBD1
TGCGCCAGCAGCTTCACGGGACAGGGATATAATGGCTACACCTTC
CASSFTGQGYNGYTF
>TRBJ2-7|TRBV7-9|NA|NA
TGTGCCAGCAGCTTTAGGCCCTACGAGCAGTACTTC
CASSFRPYEQYF
>TRBJ2-7|TRBV10-2|NA|NA
TGCGCCAGCAGTGAGTTCATACAGGGACCCTACGAGCAGTACTTC
CASSEFIQGPYEQYF
>TRBJ1-2|TRBV14|NA|NA
TGTGCCAGCAGCCAAGGACGGACCTATGGCTACACCTTC
CASSQGRTYGYTF
>TRBJ2-5|TRBV11-3|NA|NA
TGTGCCAGCAGCTCCGGGACAATGGCCCCCCAGTACTTC
CASSSGTMAPQYF
>TRBJ2-2|TRBV19|few|NA
TGTGCCAGTAGTATAGTCGGGCCCAGGGAGCTGTTTTTT
CASSIVGPRELFF
>TRBJ2-1|TRBV9|NA|TRBD2
TGTGCCAGCAGCGTAGTCGGGGAGGGCCGGAGCTCCTACAATGAGCAGTTCTTC
CASSVVGEGRSSYNEQFF
>TRBJ1-1|TRBV2|NA|NA
TGTGCCAGCAGGTTAACAGTGAACACTGAAGCTTTCTTT
CASRLTVNTEAFF
>TRBJ1-5|TRBV5-6|NA|NA
TGTGCCAGCAGCTTGACAGGCAATCAGCCCCAGCATTTT
CASSLTGNQPQHF
>TRBJ1-5|TRBV4-1|NA|NA
TGCGCCAGCAGCCAGAACATTGGAGGCAATCAGCCCCAGCATTTT
CASSQNIGGNQPQHF
>TRBJ2-1|TRBV6-1|NA|NA
TGTGCCAGTACCTTGGGGGTTCGTACCTACAATGAGCAGTTCTTC
CASTLGVRTYNEQFF
>TRBJ2-1|TRBV19|NA|NA
TGTGCCAGTAGTATGGGCAGTTACAATGAGCAGTTCTTC
CASSMGSYNEQFF
>TRBJ2-3|TRBV7-9|NA|NA
TGTGCCAGCAGCATACCAGGGGATCCCAGCACAGATACGCAGTATTTT
CASSIPGDPSTDTQYF
>TRBJ2-1|TRBV4-1|NA|NA
TGCGCCAGCAGCCAAGTCTGGGGGAGCTACAATGAGCAGTTCTTC
CASSQVWGSYNEQFF
>TRBJ2-7|TRBV5-4|NA|NA
TGTGCCAGCAGCTACAGGGACACCCTCTACGAGCAGTACTTC
CASSYRDTLYEQYF
>TRBJ1-1|TRBV7-8|NA|NA
TGTGCCAGCAGCCTCTCCCCCAGCGAGCCTGAAGCTTTCTTT
CASSLSPSEPEAFF
>TRBJ2-7|TRBV9|NA|NA
TGTGCCAGCAGCACGGGACCCTACGAGCAGTACTTC
CASSTGPYEQYF
>TRBJ2-3|TRBV7-9|NA|TRBD2
TGTGCCAGCAGCTTACCCGACCGGGGGGTGGTAGATACGCAGTATTTT
CASSLPDRGVVDTQYF
>TRBJ2-5|TRBV7-9|NA|TRBD2
TGTGCCAGCAGCCTTAGACTAGCGGCGCCTCAAGAGACCCAGTACTTC
CASSLRLAAPQETQYF
>TRBJ2-7|TRBV9|NA|NA
TGTGCCAGCAGCACCGACGGCAGCAGCTCCTACGAGCAGTACTTC
CASSTDGSSSYEQYF
>TRBJ2-7|TRBV5-4|NA|NA
TGTGCCAGCAGCCCTGGACATTCCTACGAGCAGTACTTC
CASSPGHSYEQYF
>TRBJ1-3|TRBV7-8|NA|NA
TGTGCCAGCAGCTTGGGAAGCCTCGGGCCTGGAAACACCATATATTTT
CASSLGSLGPGNTIYF
>TRBJ2-1|TRBV13|NA|TRBD1
TGTGCCAGCAGTCCTTCCGGGACAGAGATTGAGCAGTTCTTC
CASSPSGTEIEQFF
>TRBJ2-5|TRBV27|NA|TRBD2
TGTGCCAGCAGTTTATTGGCAGCGGGGGGTGTGGAGACCCAGTACTTC
CASSLLAAGGVETQYF
>TRBJ1-2|TRBV11-3|NA|TRBD1
TGTGCCAGCAGCTCGAGGACAGGGAGAGGCGTAAATGGCTACACCTTC
CASSSRTGRGVNGYTF
>TRBJ2-1|TRBV6-5|NA|NA
TGTGCCAGCAGTTACGTCACGACTCACTACAATGAGCAGTTCTTC
CASSYVTTHYNEQFF
>TRBJ1-1|TRBV4-3|NA|NA
TGCGCCAGCAGCCAAGAGTGGGGCGGAAGCACTGAAGCTTTCTTT
CASSQEWGGSTEAFF
>TRBJ2-3|TRBV9|once|TRBD2
TGTGCCAGCAGCGAGGGGACTAGCGGGGGGAACACAGATACGCAGTATTTT
CASSEGTSGGNTDTQYF
>TRBJ2-7|TRBV7-9|NA|TRBD1
TGTGCCAGCAGCCCTAGACAGGGGGCGCGGTCCTACGAGCAGTACTTC
CASSPRQGARSYEQYF